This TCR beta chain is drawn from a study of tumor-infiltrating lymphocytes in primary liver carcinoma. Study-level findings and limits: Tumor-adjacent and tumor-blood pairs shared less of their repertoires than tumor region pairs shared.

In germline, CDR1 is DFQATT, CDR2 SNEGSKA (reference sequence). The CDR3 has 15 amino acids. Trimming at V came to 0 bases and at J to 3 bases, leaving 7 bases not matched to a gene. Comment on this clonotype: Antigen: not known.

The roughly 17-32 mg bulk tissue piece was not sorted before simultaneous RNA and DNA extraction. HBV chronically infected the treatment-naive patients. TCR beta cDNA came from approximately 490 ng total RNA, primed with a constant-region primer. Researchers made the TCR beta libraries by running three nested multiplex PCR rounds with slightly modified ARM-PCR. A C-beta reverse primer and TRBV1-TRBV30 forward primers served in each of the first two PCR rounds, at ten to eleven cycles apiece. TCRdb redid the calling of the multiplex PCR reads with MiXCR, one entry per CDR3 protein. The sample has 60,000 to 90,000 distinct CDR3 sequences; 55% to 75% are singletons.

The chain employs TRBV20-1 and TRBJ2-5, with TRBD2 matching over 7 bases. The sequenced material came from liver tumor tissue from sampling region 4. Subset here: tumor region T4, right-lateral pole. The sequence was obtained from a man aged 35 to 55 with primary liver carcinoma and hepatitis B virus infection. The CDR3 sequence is CSARDLAGAEETQYF. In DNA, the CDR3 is TGCAGTGCTAGAGATCTGGCGGGAGCCGAAGAGACCCAGTACTTC.